These T cell receptor beta chains were read from a single sample in a study of T-cell memory formation after mild COVID-19. TCRdb itself ran the 5' RACE reads through MiXCR, one entry per CDR3 protein. The table has 380,000 or so distinct CDR3 sequences, roughly an eighth seen once. Specimen: PBMCs or a T cell subset sorted from them (not recorded which). The receptor source for this set is a young man who had mild COVID-19 (a few samples of this study predate the infection). Cell type and time point are not known. Both conserved end residues are part of each CDR3. The D gene is left open where the match is weak. Not all rows give a size; the values are once, few, many and, for expanded clones, a class.

>TRBV27|NA|TRBJ2-4|NA
TGTGCCAGCAGTTACTCCCCCAAAAACATTCAGTACTTC
CASSYSPKNIQYF
>TRBV12-3/TRBV12-4|NA|TRBJ2-1|NA
TGTGCCAGCAAGAAAAATGAGCAGTTCTTC
CASKKNEQFF
>TRBV6-5|TRBD1|TRBJ2-2|NA
TGTGCCAGCAGTCACCTGACAGGGGTCCCCGGGGAGCTGTTTTTT
CASSHLTGVPGELFF
>TRBV4-2|NA|TRBJ1-1|few
TGTGCCAGCAGCCAAGAAGCGCCGAGGGACACTGAAGCTTTCTTT
CASSQEAPRDTEAFF
>TRBV6-6|NA|TRBJ2-1|many
TGTGCCAGCAGCCGGGGTAATGAGCAGTTCTTC
CASSRGNEQFF
>TRBV7-2|TRBD2|TRBJ2-5|NA
TGTGCCAGCAGCTTACCGGGGGGGCCAGAGACCCAGTACTTC
CASSLPGGPETQYF
>TRBV5-1|TRBD1|TRBJ1-2|NA
TGCGCCAGCAGCCCGACAGGGGGTTACTATGGCTACACCTTC
CASSPTGGYYGYTF
>TRBV7-7|TRBD2|TRBJ2-5|NA
TGTGCTAGCAGCCCGGGGGGGGATTTCTGGACCCAGTACTTC
CASSPGGDFWTQYF
>TRBV5-5|NA|TRBJ1-1|many
TGTGCCAGCAGCCTGGGGTTTTTGGGTTTGGCTGAAGCTTTCTTT
CASSLGFLGLAEAFF
>TRBV7-9|NA|TRBJ1-2|few
TGTGCCAGCAGCCCCACACAAAGGTTGGATGGCTACACCTTC
CASSPTQRLDGYTF
>TRBV6-5|NA|TRBJ2-1|NA
TGTGCCAGCACCTACTCGGGGGCGCGGTTAGGAGAGCAGTTCTTC
CASTYSGARLGEQFF
>TRBV10-3|NA|TRBJ1-2|NA
TGTGCCATCGATACCGGGACACGGGGAAACTATGGCTACACCTTC
CAIDTGTRGNYGYTF
>TRBV30|NA|TRBJ2-3|few
TGTGCCTGGAGTGTAGCGGCACTCACAGATACGCAGTATTTT
CAWSVAALTDTQYF
>TRBV5-1|NA|TRBJ2-2|few
TGCGCCAGCAGCTTGTGGAACAGGGAGCTGTTTTTT
CASSLWNRELFF
>TRBV5-1|TRBD1|TRBJ1-2|NA
TGCGCCAGCAGCACGGGACAGGGCGGAGGATATGGCTACACCTTC
CASSTGQGGGYGYTF
>TRBV6-1|TRBD2|TRBJ2-5|NA
TGTGCCAGCAGTGAGTGGACTAGCGGGGCCAGCGGGGAAGAGACCCAGTACTTC
CASSEWTSGASGEETQYF
>TRBV6-6|NA|TRBJ2-2|NA
TGTGCCAGCAGTTACACCCAAACGGGGCCCACCGGGGAGCTGTTTTTT
CASSYTQTGPTGELFF
>TRBV5-1|NA|TRBJ2-1|many
TGCGCCAGCAGCTTGGAGCCCCAAACGCATGAGCAGTTCTTC
CASSLEPQTHEQFF
>TRBV12-3/TRBV12-4|NA|TRBJ2-7|NA
TGTGCCAGCAGTTTAGGCGCCAGCGTGAGCGAGCAGTACTTC
CASSLGASVSEQYF
>TRBV3-1|NA|TRBJ1-1|NA
TGTGCCAGCAGCCCGGGACTCCGGGCAGCTTTCTTT
CASSPGLRAAFF
>TRBV28|TRBD2|TRBJ2-3|NA
TGTGCCAGCAGTTTACTAGCGGGGGGGCTAGCAAGAGATACGCAGTATTTT
CASSLLAGGLARDTQYF
>TRBV7-2|NA|TRBJ1-4|few
TGTGCCAGCAGCGAAACGGTGGCAGTTCATGAAAAACTGTTTTTT
CASSETVAVHEKLFF
>TRBV7-2|TRBD1|TRBJ1-5|NA
TGTGCCAGCAGCACCGGACAGGGGAGTCAGCCCCAGCATTTT
CASSTGQGSQPQHF
>TRBV2|NA|TRBJ1-3|few
TGTGCCAGCAGTGAAGCGCAGGGGTTGAGAGGAAACACCATATATTTT
CASSEAQGLRGNTIYF
>TRBV6-2/TRBV6-3|NA|TRBJ2-2|NA
TGTGCCAGCAGCCCCCTTGACGTGCTCGCGAACACCGGGGAGCTGTTTTTT
CASSPLDVLANTGELFF
>TRBV2|NA|TRBJ2-3|NA
TGTGCCAGCAGTGAAGGGGGTGCGACAAGCACAGATACGCAGTATTTT
CASSEGGATSTDTQYF
>TRBV12-3/TRBV12-4|TRBD2|TRBJ2-5|NA
TGTGCCAGCTTGCTAGCGGGGGGTTCGGAGACCCAGTACTTC
CASLLAGGSETQYF
>TRBV2|TRBD1|TRBJ1-5|few
TGTGCCAGCAGTGAAACAGGGGCTCCCCAGCCCCAGCATTTT
CASSETGAPQPQHF
>TRBV5-1|NA|TRBJ1-6|NA
TGCGCCAGCAGCTTGGAGGCGATAGGTAATTCACCCCTCCACTTT
CASSLEAIGNSPLHF
>TRBV10-3|NA|TRBJ1-1|few
TGTGCCATCAACCCCACGGGTAACACTGAAGCTTTCTTT
CAINPTGNTEAFF
>TRBV5-4|TRBD2|TRBJ2-5|NA
TGTGCCAGCATGGGAACTAGCGGGGGCCCCCAGGAGACCCAGTACTTC
CASMGTSGGPQETQYF
>TRBV5-5|NA|TRBJ2-5|few
TGTGCCAGCAGCTTGGCCGGGAACGAGGGGGAGACCCAGTACTTC
CASSLAGNEGETQYF
>TRBV12-3/TRBV12-4|NA|TRBJ1-4|NA
TGTGCCAGCAGTTTCCACGCGGGAACTAATGAAAAACTGTTTTTT
CASSFHAGTNEKLFF
>TRBV7-8|NA|TRBJ1-5|NA
TGTGCCAGCAGCTTACTGACTAGCCAGCCCCAGCATTTT
CASSLLTSQPQHF
>TRBV15|TRBD2|TRBJ2-3|few
TGTGCCACGGGACGGGGGGGCTTGTCAGATACGCAGTATTTT
CATGRGGLSDTQYF
>TRBV9|NA|TRBJ2-2|NA
TGTGCCAGCAGCGCCCGTTCAGGGAGAGACACCGGGGAGCTGTTTTTT
CASSARSGRDTGELFF
>TRBV12-5|TRBD2|TRBJ2-3|many
TGTGCTAGTGGTTCACCCCTCGCTTCGGGGGGGAGCACAGATACGCAGTATTTT
CASGSPLASGGSTDTQYF
>TRBV6-1|NA|TRBJ1-1|NA
TGTGCCATCGGCGGTATTCCGAACACTGAAGCTTTCTTT
CAIGGIPNTEAFF
>TRBV28|TRBD1|TRBJ2-1|few
TGTGCCAGCAGTGTAGCCGGGACAGGGCGGAATGAGCAGTTCTTC
CASSVAGTGRNEQFF
>TRBV7-2|TRBD2|TRBJ2-7|NA
TGTGCCAGCAGCTTAGGAATCCTAGCGGGACTCTCCTACGAGCAGTACTTC
CASSLGILAGLSYEQYF
>TRBV7-3|NA|TRBJ2-5|NA
TGTGCCAGCAGCCGAGGGGGGGATCCTGAGACCCAGTACTTC
CASSRGGDPETQYF
>TRBV5-4|TRBD2|TRBJ2-7|few
TGTGCCAGCAGCCCTCTGCGGGGGTCCTCCTACGAGCAGTACTTC
CASSPLRGSSYEQYF
>TRBV23-1|NA|TRBJ1-5|few
TGCGCCAGCAGTCAATCGTGCCCGTGGGGCCAGCCCCAGCATTTT
CASSQSCPWGQPQHF
>TRBV24-1|NA|TRBJ1-1|few
TGTGCCACCAATATGGGCAGGGAGTATGAAGCTTTCTTT
CATNMGREYEAFF
>TRBV5-1|TRBD1|TRBJ1-1|few
TGCGCCAGCAAGTTACAGGGGCTGAACACTGAAGCTTTCTTT
CASKLQGLNTEAFF
>TRBV7-8|NA|TRBJ1-4|NA
TGTGCCAGCAGCCCAAGCTTCGGGAGACTGTTTTTT
CASSPSFGRLFF
>TRBV4-3|NA|TRBJ2-7|many
NA
CASSHPRGASTSSTSRTLLYEQYF
>TRBV20-1|NA|TRBJ2-5|few
TGCAGTGCTAGTAGCGCCCTTACACAGGAGACCCAGTACTTC
CSASSALTQETQYF